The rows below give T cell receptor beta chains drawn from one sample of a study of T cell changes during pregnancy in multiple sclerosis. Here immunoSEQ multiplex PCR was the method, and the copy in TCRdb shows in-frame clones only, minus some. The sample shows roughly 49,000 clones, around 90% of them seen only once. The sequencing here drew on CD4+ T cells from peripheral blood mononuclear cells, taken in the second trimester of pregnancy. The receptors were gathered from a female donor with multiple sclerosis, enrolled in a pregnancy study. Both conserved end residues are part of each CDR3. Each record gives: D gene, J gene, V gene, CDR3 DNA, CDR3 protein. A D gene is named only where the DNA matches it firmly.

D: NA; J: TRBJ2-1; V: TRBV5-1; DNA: TGCGCCAGCAGCTTGGAGGCCAGGGGCCCCTACAATGAGCAGTTCTTC; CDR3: CASSLEARGPYNEQFF
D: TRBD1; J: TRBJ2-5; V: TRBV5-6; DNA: TGTGCCAGCAGCTGGACAGGGACCCAAGAGACCCAGTACTTC; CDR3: CASSWTGTQETQYF
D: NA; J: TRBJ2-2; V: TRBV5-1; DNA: TGCGCCAGCAGCTCCCGGGGGTTAGGCACCGGGGAGCTGTTTTTT; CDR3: CASSSRGLGTGELFF
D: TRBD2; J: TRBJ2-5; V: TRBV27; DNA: TGTGCCAGCAGTTTATTTCGGGGGGACCAAGAGACCCAGTACTTC; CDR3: CASSLFRGDQETQYF
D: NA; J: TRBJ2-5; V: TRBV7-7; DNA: TGTGCTAGCAGCCCCGACCAAGAGACCCAGTACTTC; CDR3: CASSPDQETQYF
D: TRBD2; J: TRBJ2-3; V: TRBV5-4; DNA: TGTGCCAGCAGCCCAGGACTAGCGGGAGGAGGGGATACGCAGTATTTT; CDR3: CASSPGLAGGGDTQYF
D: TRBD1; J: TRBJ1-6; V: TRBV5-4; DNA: TGTGCCAGCAGCTTGGCACAGGGGGATTCACCCCTCCACTTT; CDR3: CASSLAQGDSPLHF
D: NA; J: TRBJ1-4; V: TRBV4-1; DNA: TGCGCCAGCAGCCGGCCAGGGGTGACGAATGAAAAACTGTTTTTT; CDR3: CASSRPGVTNEKLFF
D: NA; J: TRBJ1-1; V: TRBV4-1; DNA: TGCGCCAGCAGCCAAGTTACGGGAGTCGCTGAAGCTTTCTTT; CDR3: CASSQVTGVAEAFF
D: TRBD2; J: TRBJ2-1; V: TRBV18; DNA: TGTGCCAGCTCGTTGATAGCGGGGGGGCAATACAATGAGCAGTTCTTC; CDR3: CASSLIAGGQYNEQFF
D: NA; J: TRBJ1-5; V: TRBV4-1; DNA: TGCGCCAGCAGCCCAACCAGGGGAGTTAGCAATCAGCCCCAGCATTTT; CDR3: CASSPTRGVSNQPQHF
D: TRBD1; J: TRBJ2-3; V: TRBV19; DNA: TGTGCCAGTAGTCCGCGGGACAGGGTTTTTGAAACGCAGTATTTT; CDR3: CASSPRDRVFETQYF
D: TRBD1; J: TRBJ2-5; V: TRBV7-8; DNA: TGTGCCAGCAGCTTGGCCGGGACAGAAGAGACCCAGTACTTC; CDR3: CASSLAGTEETQYF
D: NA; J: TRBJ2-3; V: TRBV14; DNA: TGTGCCAGCAGCCTCGTTGGGGCCCCAGATACGCAGTATTTT; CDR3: CASSLVGAPDTQYF
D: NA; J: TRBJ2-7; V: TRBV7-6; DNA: TGTGCCAGCAGCTTAGGAGTTCGACTAGTAGGGGACGACGAGCAGTACTTC; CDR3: CASSLGVRLVGDDEQYF
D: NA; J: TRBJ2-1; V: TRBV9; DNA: TGTGCCAGCAGCGTCGACCTCCGAAGCGGCCAGTTCTTC; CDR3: CASSVDLRSGQFF
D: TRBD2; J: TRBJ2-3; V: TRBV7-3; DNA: TGTGCCAGCAGCTTGGGACTAGCGGTGCCCACAGATACGCAGTATTTT; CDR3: CASSLGLAVPTDTQYF
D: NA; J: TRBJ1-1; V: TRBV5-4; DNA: TGTGCCAGCGGGGCTGGCCAGCTCTCTGAAGCTTTCTTT; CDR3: CASGAGQLSEAFF